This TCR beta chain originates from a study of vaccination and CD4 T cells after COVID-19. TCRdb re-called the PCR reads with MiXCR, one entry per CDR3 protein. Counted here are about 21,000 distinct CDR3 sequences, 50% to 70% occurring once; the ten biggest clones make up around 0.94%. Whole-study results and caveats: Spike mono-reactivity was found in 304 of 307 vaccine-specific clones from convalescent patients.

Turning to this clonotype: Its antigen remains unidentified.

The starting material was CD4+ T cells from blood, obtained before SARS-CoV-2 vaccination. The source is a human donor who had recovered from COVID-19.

For the CDR3, the DNA is TGTGCCAGCACCGAAGGCGGCGGGAGGGCCTACGAGCAGTACTTC. Translation gives CASTEGGGRAYEQYF. The chain combines TRBV2 with TRBJ2-7; TRBD2 matches 9 bases. CDR1 and CDR2 (germline): SNHLY, FYNNEI. The CDR3 spans 15 residues. With 7 bases clipped from V and 2 bases from J, the junction kept 9 bases outside the gene matches.